These 4 T cell receptor beta chains were all obtained from the same sample, sequenced in a study of chemoradiotherapy in HPV16-positive cancers. The repertoire was sequenced with immunoSEQ multiplex PCR; TCRdb's copy has only in-frame clones and lacks some. The profile shows some 30,000 clones, roughly nine tenths of them singletons. The source was blood, collected from a patient who underwent chemoradiotherapy. These receptors all come from a human donor with HPV-associated anogenital cancer.

The CDR3, as DNA: TGCGCCAGCAGCACCCAGACCGGCGGGGGCACCTACAATGAGCAGTTCTTC. Amino acid sequence: CASSTQTGGGTYNEQFF. The rearrangement uses TRBV4-3 and TRBJ2-1; maybe TRBD2 (7 bases). This CDR3 is built from 17 residues. Per germline, CDR1 LGHNA and CDR2 YSLEER. The V gene lost 5 bases and the J gene lost 2 bases, with 19 bases spanning the gap.

The chain combines TRBV4-2 with TRBJ1-1; D gene ambiguous. Germline assignment: CDR1 LGHNA and CDR2 YNFKEQ. The CDR3 extends over 15 amino acids. The V and J ends lost 0 bases and 5 bases respectively, with 13 bases between them. CDR3 loop: CASSQDFDYETEAFF. In DNA form, the CDR3 reads TGTGCCAGCAGCCAAGACTTCGATTACGAAACTGAAGCTTTCTTT.

This chain joins TRBV11-2 and TRBJ2-7; the D call may be TRBD1 or TRBD2 (5 bases each). The germline V gene has CDR1 SGHAT and CDR2 FQNNGV. Trimming pared 5 bases from V and 5 bases from J, leaving 16 bases between. The CDR3 covers 14 residues. CDR3 bases: TGTGCCAGCAGCGAATCCTATCAGGGAGACGAGCAGTACTTC. Amino acid sequence: CASSESYQGDEQYF.

The rearrangement uses TRBV28 and TRBJ1-2, with D unresolved. The germline V and J ends were trimmed by 2 bases and 1 base, with 11 bases remaining between them. Germline lookup yields CDR1 MDHEN and CDR2 SYDVKM. The CDR3 spans 15 residues. The CDR3 region is CASSLQYGGNYGYTF. CDR3 bases: TGTGCCAGCAGTTTACAATACGGTGGTAACTATGGCTACACCTTC.